The rows below give T cell receptor beta chains drawn from one sample of a study of blood T cell repertoires in COVID-19. Produced via immunoSEQ multiplex PCR; TCRdb's table is partial and in-frame only. The sample consists of 120,000 to 150,000 clones, around 90% of them appearing once. The sequenced material came from peripheral blood. The origin of the receptors is a man between 60 and 75 years old with active or convalescent COVID-19. Both conserved end residues are part of each CDR3. D genes are given only for firm matches. Clone size is given for some rows only: seen once, a few or many times, or a class if the clone is expanded.

abundance	v_gene	j_gene	d_gene	CDR3aa	CDR3nt
once	TRBV6-5	TRBJ2-7	NA	CASSQGALNYEQYF	TGTGCCAGCAGCCAGGGCGCCCTTAACTACGAGCAGTACTTC
NA	TRBV9	TRBJ2-2	TRBD1	CASSVGTVNTGELFF	TGTGCCAGCAGCGTCGGGACAGTGAACACCGGGGAGCTGTTTTTT
NA	TRBV29-1	TRBJ1-2	NA	CSVELWQRRNYGYTF	TGCAGCGTTGAACTCTGGCAGCGTCGTAACTATGGCTACACCTTC
NA	TRBV6-6	TRBJ2-1	TRBD1	CASSSRDRLGNEQFF	TGTGCCAGCAGTTCCCGGGACAGGCTCGGGAATGAGCAGTTCTTC
NA	TRBV28	TRBJ1-4	TRBD1	CASSLVTDRGREKLFF	TGTGCCAGCAGTTTAGTTACGGACAGGGGGCGAGAAAAACTGTTTTTT
NA	TRBV5-1	TRBJ1-2	TRBD1	CASSGPTGEGYTF	TGCGCCAGCAGCGGCCCGACAGGGGAGGGCTACACCTTC
few	TRBV5-6	TRBJ2-2	NA	CASSLQGSGELFF	TGTGCCAGCAGCTTACAGGGATCCGGGGAGCTGTTTTTT
NA	TRBV6-5	TRBJ2-7	TRBD2	CASSRDYPYEQYF	TGTGCCAGCAGTAGGGACTACCCCTACGAGCAGTACTTC
NA	TRBV20-1	TRBJ2-1	TRBD1	CSARQGREQFF	TGCAGTGCTCGACAGGGAAGGGAGCAGTTCTTC
NA	TRBV10-3	TRBJ2-7	TRBD1	CAISRDRNYEQYF	TGTGCCATCAGCCGGGACAGGAACTACGAGCAGTACTTC
NA	TRBV24-1	TRBJ1-2	TRBD1	CATSDGTGSGIYGYTF	TGTGCCACCAGTGACGGGACAGGGTCTGGTATCTATGGCTACACCTTC
NA	TRBV18	TRBJ1-6	NA	CASSLYDSNSPLHF	TGTGCCAGCTCACTCTACGACAGTAATTCACCCCTCCACTTT
NA	TRBV19	TRBJ1-1	NA	CASTPRQDPRRAFF	TGTGCCAGTACCCCCAGACAGGACCCTCGCCGAGCTTTCTTT
NA	TRBV14	TRBJ1-4	NA	CASSPYVKLFF	TGTGCCAGCAGCCCCTACGTGAAACTGTTTTTT
NA	TRBV5-8	TRBJ2-2	TRBD1	CASRAQGTGGFGELFF	TGTGCCAGCAGGGCCCAGGGGACAGGGGGCTTCGGGGAGCTGTTTTTT
many	TRBV5-1	TRBJ1-2	NA	CASSLSGVGGYTF	TGCGCCAGCAGCTTGTCCGGGGTGGGTGGCTACACCTTC
few	TRBV6-2/TRBV6-3	TRBJ2-7	NA	CASSSRETYEQYF	TGTGCCAGCAGTTCGCGTGAAACCTACGAGCAGTACTTC
NA	TRBV18	TRBJ2-4	TRBD2	CASSPGTSGFKNIQYF	TGTGCCAGCTCGCCCGGGACTAGCGGGTTCAAAAACATTCAGTACTTC
NA	TRBV6-1	TRBJ1-1	NA	CASSDPPGNTEAFF	TGTGCCAGCAGTGATCCTCCAGGGAACACTGAAGCTTTCTTT
NA	TRBV4-1	TRBJ2-1	TRBD2	CASSQAQAGGSYNEQFF	TGCGCCAGCAGCCAAGCTCAAGCGGGAGGTTCCTACAATGAGCAGTTCTTC
NA	TRBV5-1	TRBJ2-3	TRBD2	CASSSAIGLADITDTQYF	TGCGCCAGCAGCTCGGCCATCGGACTAGCGGATATCACAGATACGCAGTATTTT
NA	TRBV3-1/TRBV3-2	TRBJ1-6	TRBD1	CASSQGGTANSPLHF	TGTGCCAGCAGCCAAGGAGGGACAGCGAATTCACCCCTCCACTTT
NA	TRBV18	TRBJ2-7	TRBD1	CASSPGTGYEQYF	TGTGCCAGCTCACCTGGGACAGGCTACGAGCAGTACTTC
once	TRBV11-2	TRBJ2-7	NA	CASSSTRSSYEQYF	TGTGCCAGCAGCTCGACACGAAGCTCCTACGAGCAGTACTTC
once	TRBV4-3	TRBJ2-2	NA	CASSQGAPNTGELFF	TGCGCCAGCAGCCAGGGGGCCCCGAACACCGGGGAGCTGTTTTTT
NA	TRBV19	TRBJ2-3	TRBD2	CASRGLAGKSDTQYF	TGTGCCAGTAGGGGACTAGCGGGCAAGTCAGATACGCAGTATTTT
NA	TRBV7-2	TRBJ2-1	TRBD2	CASSTTSGAPGWFF	TGTGCCAGCAGCACGACTAGCGGGGCTCCGGGATGGTTCTTC
NA	TRBV28	TRBJ1-2	NA	CASSLGQLYGYTF	TGTGCCAGCAGCCTAGGACAGTTGTATGGCTACACCTTC
NA	TRBV2	TRBJ2-3	NA	CASSEMRRRTDTQYF	TGTGCCAGCAGTGAAATGAGGCGTCGCACAGATACGCAGTATTTT
NA	TRBV27	TRBJ2-2	NA	CASTAVPFGGTGELFF	TGTGCCAGCACCGCAGTTCCGTTCGGGGGAACCGGGGAGCTGTTTTTT
NA	TRBV13	TRBJ2-3	TRBD2	CASSREVGDTQYF	TGTGCCAGCAGCCGGGAGGTGGGGGATACGCAGTATTTT
few	TRBV27	TRBJ2-2	NA	CASLISSRAAANTGELFF	TGTGCCAGCCTAATAAGCTCGAGGGCGGCTGCGAACACCGGGGAGCTGTTTTTT
NA	TRBV5-1	TRBJ1-4	TRBD1	CASSLGGYPGTENEKLFF	TGCGCCAGCAGCTTGGGGGGATATCCCGGGACAGAAAATGAAAAACTGTTTTTT
NA	TRBV19	TRBJ2-1	TRBD2	CASSIGTSYNEQFF	TGTGCCAGTAGTATAGGGACTAGCTACAATGAGCAGTTCTTC
NA	TRBV5-5	TRBJ2-7	TRBD2	CASSTGLAVSYEQYF	TGTGCCAGCAGCACGGGACTAGCGGTCTCCTACGAGCAGTACTTC
NA	TRBV28	TRBJ2-7	NA	CASSFRYEQYF	TGTGCCAGCAGTTTCAGGTACGAGCAGTACTTC
NA	TRBV28	TRBJ1-4	NA	CASSFIQGNEKLFF	TGTGCCAGCAGTTTTATACAGGGAAATGAAAAACTGTTTTTT
NA	TRBV19	TRBJ2-2	TRBD2	CASNSGFANTGELFF	TGTGCCAGTAATAGCGGGTTCGCGAACACCGGGGAGCTGTTTTTT
NA	TRBV7-9	TRBJ2-3	TRBD1	CASSFDRASPDTQYF	TGTGCCAGCAGCTTTGACAGGGCCTCCCCAGATACGCAGTATTTT
NA	TRBV27	TRBJ2-1	NA	CASSLGGSSYNEQFF	TGTGCCAGCAGTTTAGGGGGGAGCTCCTACAATGAGCAGTTCTTC
NA	TRBV15	TRBJ2-7	NA	CATSQGYEQYF	TGTGCCACCAGCCAGGGGTATGAGCAGTACTTC
NA	TRBV4-1	TRBJ2-1	NA	CASSVNQYTYNEQFF	TGCGCCAGCAGCGTTAATCAGTACACCTACAATGAGCAGTTCTTC
NA	TRBV10-3	TRBJ2-1	TRBD2	CAISERGGSFDEQFF	TGTGCCATCAGTGAGCGAGGCGGGAGTTTCGATGAGCAGTTCTTC